This T cell receptor beta chain was retrieved from a study of blood T cell repertoires in COVID-19. The CDR3 spans 14 residues. Germline values: CDR1 SGHVS, CDR2 FNYEAQ. J lost 6 bases, V lost 2 bases, and 5 bases had no gene match. The table came from immunoSEQ multiplex PCR; TCRdb's copy has only in-frame clones and leaves some out. The sample yields under 300,000 clones, around 87% seen once. Specimen: peripheral blood. The TCR was taken from a woman in her 70s with active or convalescent COVID-19. This chain links TRBV7-6 with TRBJ2-7, with 9 bases lining up with TRBD1. This CDR3 is CASSLPGQGGEQYF. The CDR3 DNA reads as TGTGCCAGCAGCTTACCGGGACAGGGCGGCGAGCAGTACTTC.